The 10 T cell receptor beta chains below were found in one sample sequenced in a study of shared clonotypes between healthy human individuals. The assay was immunoSEQ multiplex PCR, and TCRdb's table has in-frame clones only and misses some. The top ten clones hold more than 1.5% of a sample with nearly 750,000 clones, roughly 72% of them seen once. Sequenced material: memory CD4+ T cells sorted from blood. Subset here: CD45RA-negative fraction. The receptors shown here come from a woman in her thirties in good health.

This clone turned up a few times. Other DNA sequences in this sample translate to the same CDR3. The chain uses TRBV2 and TRBJ1-2; 7 bases are shared with TRBD1. J gave up 5 bases and V 6 bases, and 6 bases lay outside the gene matches. Germline CDR1 is SNHLY and CDR2 is FYNNEI. This CDR3 has 13 amino acids. CDR3 amino acids: CASSADREYGYTF. Written as DNA, the CDR3 is TGTGCCAGCAGCGCAGACAGGGAATATGGCTACACCTTC.

The chain combines TRBV21-1 with TRBJ2-1. TRBV21-1 corresponds to a pseudogene. CDR3 length: 12 residues. CDR3 in amino acids: CASKGLRAEQFF. DNA of the CDR3: TGTGCCAGCAAGGGGCTGCGGGCTGAGCAGTTCTTC.

This clone was counted between two and nine times. CDR3 DNA: TGTGCCAGCAGCCGGACTAGCGGGAGTTTCTCCTACGAGCAGTACTTC. It encodes CASSRTSGSFSYEQYF. This chain uses TRBV27 with TRBJ2-7, with 13 bases that match TRBD2. CDR3 length equals 16 residues. Germline V gives CDR1 MNHEY, CDR2 SMNVEV (reference sequence). V lost 6 bases and J lost 0; bases outside the gene matches: 5.

This clone came up once. The chain has TRBV5-1 and TRBJ2-1; D unclear. Germline V gives CDR1 SGHRS, CDR2 YFSETQ. This CDR3 contains 14 residues. V was cut by 1 base and J by 6 bases, with 11 bases left in between. This chain's CDR3 is CASSLMATSNEQFF. The CDR3 DNA reads TGCGCCAGCAGCTTGATGGCCACGAGCAATGAGCAGTTCTTC.

The rearrangement links TRBV4-2 to TRBJ2-3, with unresolved D. V was cut by 6 bases and J by 3 bases, with 10 bases left in between. Germline-derived CDR1 and CDR2 are LGHNA and YNFKEQ. The CDR3 extends over 13 amino acids. The CDR3 here is CASSPARTDTQYF. The CDR3 region has the DNA TGTGCCAGCAGTCCTGCAAGGACAGATACGCAGTATTTT.

To note about this clone: The same CDR3 arises from other DNA sequences in this sample as well. This chain uses TRBV19 with TRBJ1-5, with 8 positions matching TRBD1. V shed 6 bases, J shed 2 bases, and the junction held 3 bases outside the gene matches. Looked up from germline, CDR1 is LNHDA and CDR2 is SQIVND (reference sequence). This CDR3 is 14 amino acids long. The CDR3 here is CASSGQGGNQPQHF. The CDR3 region has the DNA TGTGCCAGTAGCGGACAGGGTGGCAATCAGCCCCAGCATTTT.

The gene calls are TRBV7-9 and TRBJ1-1; possible D gene TRBD1, 5 bases. CDR3 size: 17 residues. CDR1 is SEHNR, CDR2 FQNEAQ, per germline (reference sequence). The ends were cut back, 0 bases at V and 1 base at J, with 15 bases in the middle. The CDR3 DNA reads TGTGCCAGCAGCTTAGCTCTGTGGGTCGGGGCGAACACTGAAGCTTTCTTT. Its translation is CASSLALWVGANTEAFF. Looking up the rest from reference TRBV7-9 and TRBJ1-1 gives the full variable domain: DTGVSQNPRHKITKRGQNVTFRCDPISEHNRLYWYRQTLGQGPEFLTYFQNEAQLEKSRLLSDRFSAERPKGSFSTLEIQRTEQGDSAMYLCASSLALWVGANTEAFFGQGTRLTVV.

This chain uses TRBV5-1 with TRBJ2-7; possibly TRBD2 for D (7 bases). Trimming removed 4 bases at V and 5 bases at J, with 13 bases between. Germline values: CDR1 SGHRS, CDR2 YFSETQ. CDR3 size: 13 residues. Here the CDR3 reads CASSTSGGHEQYF. CDR3 nucleotide sequence: TGCGCCAGCAGCACTTCGGGGGGCCACGAGCAGTACTTC.

This clone showed up many times. J is TRBJ1-2 and V is TRBV4-1; perhaps TRBD1 as D (6 bases). Germline values: CDR1 MGHRA, CDR2 YSYEKL. CDR3 length: 14 amino acids. The germline V and J ends were trimmed by 4 bases and 4 bases, with 13 bases remaining between them. CDR3 amino acids: CASSPTEGGYGYTF. CDR3 sequence (DNA): TGCGCCAGCAGCCCGACAGAGGGGGGCTATGGCTACACCTTC.

This clone was observed once. The gene calls are TRBV5-1 and TRBJ1-3; D gene ambiguous. V lost 3 bases and J lost 0, with 4 bases in between. The CDR3 length is 13 residues. Germline CDR1 SGHRS, CDR2 YFSETQ. CDR3: CASSYNSGNTIYF. CDR3 DNA sequence: TGCGCCAGCAGCTACAACTCTGGAAACACCATATATTTT.